Below are 4 T cell receptor beta chains sequenced from a single sample in a study of T cells in Graves' hyperthyroidism and ophthalmopathy. There were TCR beta CDR3 regions amplified from RNA transcripts. First-round RT-PCR of the TCR CDR3 relied on the HTBI primer set. TCRdb re-called the multiplex PCR reads through MiXCR, storing one row per CDR3 protein. The sample shows around 600,000 distinct CDR3 sequences, more than 13% of them seen only once. Source material: blood. The source is a woman aged 18-29 years with Graves' ophthalmopathy.

This clonotype was found many times. The genes are TRBV5-4 and TRBJ2-5; D call uncertain. V dropped 7 bases and J dropped 1 base, with 8 bases sitting between them. Germline CDR1 SGHNT, CDR2 YYREEE (reference sequence). This CDR3 spans 12 amino acids. The CDR3 loop reads CASGSSQETQYF. Here the CDR3 DNA reads TGTGCCAGCGGATCATCCCAAGAGACCCAGTACTTC.

This clonotype was recorded once. Since a much larger clone is just one base distant, this may be a read error. The chain links TRBV2 to TRBJ1-6; the D is unclear. This CDR3 spans 13 amino acids. Germline CDR1 and CDR2: SNHLY and FYNNEI. The V end lost 4 bases, the J end lost 9 bases, and 10 bases lay between the germline ends. The CDR3 DNA reads as TGTGCCAGCAGTGGGTCACAAGGTTCACCCCTCCACTTT. Protein: CASSGSQGSPLHF.

This clonotype was seen repeatedly, ten times or more. The chain carries TRBV2 and TRBJ2-4; a possible D gene is TRBD1 (5 bases). Germline-derived CDR1 and CDR2 are SNHLY and FYNNEI. The length of the CDR3 is 14 residues. V lost 6 bases, J lost 3 bases, and 12 bases lay in between. DNA for the CDR3: TGTGCCAGCAGCCTGACAGCACTCAAAAACATTCAGTACTTC. It is translated as CASSLTALKNIQYF.

There are many counts of this clonotype. The chain uses TRBV5-5 and TRBJ1-5; D gene uncertain. V was pared by 1 base and J by 1 base, with 9 bases between. Germline CDR1 SGHKS, CDR2 YYEKEE (reference sequence). CDR3 length: 15 residues. The CDR3 DNA follows: TGTGCCAGCAGCTTGCACCGGCAGAGCAATCAGCCCCAGCATTTT. Protein sequence: CASSLHRQSNQPQHF.